A single sample gave rise to the 23 T cell receptor beta chains below, sequenced in a study of vaccination and CD4 T cells after COVID-19. Specified treatment: roughly 11-day PBMC culture with coronavirus spike peptide pools or control peptides (ViraFEST assay). The antigens of these receptors remain unknown. CD4+ T cells that had been cultured provided DNA sequenced with the Oncomine TCR Beta short-read assay. TCRdb reanalysed the PCR reads using MiXCR and keeps one entry per CDR3 protein. This table has some 16,000 distinct CDR3 sequences, around 80% appearing once. Sample: CD4+ T cells from blood, cultured in vitro, taken after SARS-CoV-2 vaccination. The receptors were sampled from a human donor who received a COVID-19 vaccine.

This sequence joins TRBV20-1 and TRBJ2-3, with 8 bases identical to TRBD1. V dropped 6 bases and J dropped 6; count of bases not matched to a gene: 17. The CDR3 loop spans 16 amino acids. Germline V gene sequence: CDR1 DFQATT, CDR2 SNEGSKA (reference sequence). The CDR3, as DNA: TGCAGTGCCAGAAACCCCGACAGGGGTCCTACTGATACGCAGTATTTT. Translation gives CSARNPDRGPTDTQYF.

This clonotype is deemed medium-sized. The chain links TRBV20-1 to TRBJ1-3, with D possibly matching TRBD1 (6 bases). Germline CDR1 and CDR2: DFQATT and SNEGSKA (reference sequence). The CDR3 spans 16 residues. The V end lost 1 base, the J end lost 0 bases, and 13 bases lay between the germline ends. Written as DNA, the CDR3 is TGCAGTGCTAGAGCGGGACATCGAGACTCTGGAAACACCATATATTTT. Translating gives CSARAGHRDSGNTIYF.

This chain uses TRBV4-1 with TRBJ1-4, with D unclear. CDR1 and CDR2 from the germline V gene are MGHRA and YSYEKL. V was trimmed by 1 base and J by 3 bases, leaving 6 bases between them. CDR3 length equals 14 residues. The CDR3 nucleotides are TGCGCCAGCAGCCAAGTCGAGTCTAATGAAAAACTGTTTTTT. Encoded protein: CASSQVESNEKLFF.

This chain connects TRBV30 to TRBJ1-2, with 8 bases aligning to TRBD1. V shed 3 bases and J 8 bases; nucleotides not matched to a gene: 8. The CDR3 is 13 residues long. The germline gives CDR1 GTSNPN, CDR2 SVGIG (reference sequence). In nucleotides, the CDR3 is TGTGCCTGGAGGCCCGACAGGGGAGGGGGCTACACCTTC. Its translation is CAWRPDRGGGYTF. Complete variable domain (other parts from reference TRBV30 and TRBJ1-2): SQTIHQWPATLVQPVGSPLSLECTVEGTSNPNLYWYRQAAGRGLQLLFYSVGIGQISSEVPQNLSASRPQDRQFILSSKKLLLSDSGFYLCAWRPDRGGGYTFGSGTRLTVV.

V gene TRBV7-6 combines with J gene TRBJ1-6; 9 bases are shared with TRBD1. The CDR3 sequence is 16 residues long. J gave up 10 bases and V 0 bases, and 7 bases lay outside the gene matches. The V gene's germline CDR1 is SGHVS and CDR2 FNYEAQ. CDR3 nucleotides: TGTGCCAGCAGCTTAGCCTCCGGGACAGGGAACTCACCCCTCCACTTT. Amino acid sequence: CASSLASGTGNSPLHF.

This chain uses TRBV6-1 with TRBJ1-5; D call uncertain. The CDR3 length is 13 residues. V lost 3 bases, J lost 7 bases, and 10 bases lay in between. CDR1 is MNHNS, CDR2 SASEGT, per germline. Here the CDR3 reads CASSEQTIQPQHF. The CDR3 nucleotides are TGTGCCAGCAGTGAGCAGACCATCCAGCCCCAGCATTTT.

The J gene is TRBJ1-5, the V gene TRBV7-6, with D perhaps matching TRBD1 (6 bases). The CDR3 is made up of 15 amino acids. Germline V lookup: CDR1 SGHVS, CDR2 FNYEAQ. The ends were cut back, 5 bases at V and 2 bases at J, with 13 bases in the middle. Here the CDR3 reads CASSLIQGGNQPQHF. For the CDR3, the DNA is TGTGCCAGCAGCCTCATACAGGGTGGCAATCAGCCCCAGCATTTT.

V is TRBV2 and J is TRBJ1-2; 8 bases line up with TRBD1. The germline CDR1 and CDR2 sequences are SNHLY and FYNNEI. This CDR3 has 15 amino acids. Germline trimming cut 4 bases from V and 7 bases from J; bases unmatched to any gene: 11. Here the CDR3 DNA reads TGTGCCAGCAGTGGCTATCTCAGGGGGCGGTTTGGCTACACCTTC. This encodes CASSGYLRGRFGYTF. Full variable domain (remainder filled in from reference TRBV2 and TRBJ1-2): EPEVTQTPSHQVTQMGQEVILRCVPISNHLYFYWYRQILGQKVEFLVSFYNNEISEKSEIFDDQFSVERPDGSNFTLKIRSTKLEDSAMYFCASSGYLRGRFGYTFGSGTRLTVV.

The gene calls are TRBV6-1 and TRBJ2-3; no clear D gene. The germline V gene encodes CDR1 MNHNS and CDR2 SASEGT. The V and J ends lost 6 bases and 4 bases respectively, with 5 bases between them. The CDR3 extends over 11 amino acids. In DNA form, the CDR3 reads TGTGCCAGCAGCCCGGCAGATACGCAGTATTTT. It specifies CASSPADTQYF.

This clonotype showed up just once. The chain couples TRBV6-1 to TRBJ1-3; 7 nucleotides agree with TRBD1. The CDR3 runs 15 residues. Germline CDR1 and CDR2: MNHNS and SASEGT. V was clipped by 4 bases and J by 0 bases; unmatched bases: 3. The CDR3 DNA is TGTGCCAGCAGTGTTGACAGGGCCTCTGGAAACACCATATATTTT. Translation: CASSVDRASGNTIYF.

This clonotype was observed a handful of times. The V and J genes are TRBV7-9 and TRBJ2-3; maybe TRBD2 (7 bases). Germline CDR1 is SEHNR and CDR2 is FQNEAQ (reference sequence). The CDR3 contains 16 residues. V was pared by 5 bases and J by 3 bases, with 18 bases between. DNA for the CDR3: TGTGCCAGCAGCGCAGTGGGGGGGGCGAGAACAGATACGCAGTATTTT. It is translated as CASSAVGGARTDTQYF.

The chain links TRBV20-1 to TRBJ2-7; the match to TRBD1 covers 8 bases. In germline, CDR1 is DFQATT, CDR2 SNEGSKA (reference sequence). The CDR3 is 15 residues long. V shed 3 bases, J shed 6 bases, and the junction held 13 bases outside the gene matches. CDR3: CSARHSPGGWGEQYF. The CDR3, as DNA: TGCAGTGCTAGGCACTCACCAGGGGGCTGGGGCGAGCAGTACTTC.

The chain uses TRBV4-1 and TRBJ1-1; weak D call: TRBD1 (6 bases). This CDR3 comprises 15 residues. The V end lost 5 bases, the J end lost 1 base, and 14 bases lay between the germline ends. Germline V gene sequence: CDR1 MGHRA, CDR2 YSYEKL. CDR3 amino acids: CASSYGTRSNTEAFF. DNA for the CDR3: TGCGCCAGCAGCTATGGGACACGTTCGAACACTGAAGCTTTCTTT.

In this sample, this clonotype turned up once. V gene TRBV7-9 combines with J gene TRBJ2-6, with TRBD1 identical over 8 bases. CDR3 size: 17 residues. Unmatched junction bases numbered 6, after V lost 3 bases and J lost 2 bases. Germline CDR1 SEHNR, CDR2 FQNEAQ (reference sequence). CDR3 in amino acids: CASSFNTGGTGANVLTF. CDR3 in DNA: TGTGCCAGCAGCTTTAATACAGGGGGAACTGGGGCCAACGTCCTGACTTTC.

This clonotype appeared a single time. The rearrangement links TRBV28 to TRBJ2-5, with D possibly matching TRBD2 (6 bases). The CDR3 sequence is 15 residues long. The germline V gene encodes CDR1 MDHEN and CDR2 SYDVKM. Trimming shortened V by 6 bases and J by 4 bases, and 18 bases separated the two germline ends. CDR3 residues: CASSPNHSRGETQYF. The CDR3 coding sequence is TGTGCCAGCAGCCCTAACCATTCGCGGGGAGAGACCCAGTACTTC.

The rearrangement links TRBV20-1 to TRBJ2-3; 12 bases agree with TRBD2. Per germline, CDR1 DFQATT and CDR2 SNEGSKA (reference sequence). Trimming at V came to 4 bases and at J to 2 bases, leaving 10 bases not matched to a gene. The CDR3 spans 17 residues. As DNA, the CDR3 is TGCAGTGCTACCCCCCGACTAGCGGGGGTTTTCACAGATACGCAGTATTTT. Translated, it gives CSATPRLAGVFTDTQYF.

The chain is built from TRBV6-1 and TRBJ1-4; D is undetermined. Germline values: CDR1 MNHNS, CDR2 SASEGT. V was trimmed by 2 bases and J by 5 bases, leaving 12 bases between them. The CDR3 extends over 15 amino acids. The CDR3 is CASSEMGQRNEKLFF. CDR3 DNA sequence: TGTGCCAGCAGTGAAATGGGCCAGAGGAATGAAAAACTGTTTTTT.

This clonotype appeared a single time. V and J are TRBV6-1 and TRBJ2-7, with 8 bases identical to TRBD1. The V and J ends lost 6 bases and 3 bases, in that order; junction bases with no gene match: 13. Germline V gene sequence: CDR1 MNHNS, CDR2 SASEGT. The CDR3 loop spans 16 amino acids. CDR3: CASSQIIRGPGYEQYF. The CDR3 DNA follows: TGTGCCAGCAGCCAAATTATCAGGGGGCCAGGCTACGAGCAGTACTTC.

The chain joins TRBV7-8 to TRBJ1-5; 8 bases line up with TRBD1. V trimming: 3 bases; J trimming: 6 bases; junction bases outside the gene matches: 7. Germline values: CDR1 SGHVS, CDR2 FQNEAQ. The length of the CDR3 is 15 residues. The CDR3 sequence: CASSFSQGAGQPQHF. The CDR3 DNA sequence: TGTGCCAGCAGCTTTTCTCAGGGGGCGGGTCAGCCCCAGCATTTT.

The V and J genes are TRBV24-1 and TRBJ1-1; D possibly corresponds to TRBD1 (6 bases). The V and J ends lost 5 bases and 4 bases respectively, with 10 bases between them. The CDR3 loop spans 13 amino acids. Germline V gene sequence: CDR1 KGHDR, CDR2 SFDVKD. CDR3 sequence reads: CATSVRGGTEAFF. CDR3 sequence (DNA): TGTGCCACCAGTGTCAGGGGCGGCACTGAAGCTTTCTTT.

The V call is TRBV7-9, the J call TRBJ2-7; D gene ambiguous. The V end was cut by 5 bases, the J end by 4 bases, with 9 bases between. The CDR3 consists of 12 residues. Germline CDR1 reads SEHNR; CDR2 reads FQNEAQ (reference sequence). Here the CDR3 reads CASSESLYEQYF. CDR3 nucleotides: TGTGCCAGCAGCGAATCATTATACGAGCAGTACTTC.

The chain has TRBV7-9 and TRBJ1-1; no reliable D call. The CDR3 loop spans 14 amino acids. Trimming took 5 bases from V and 0 from J, leaving 10 bases between them. In germline, CDR1 is SEHNR, CDR2 FQNEAQ (reference sequence). The CDR3 reads CASSPTSVNTEAFF. In DNA form, the CDR3 reads TGTGCCAGCAGCCCGACCTCGGTGAACACTGAAGCTTTCTTT.

The chain recombines TRBV12-3 or TRBV12-4 with TRBJ1-1; D possibly corresponds to TRBD1 (5 bases). This CDR3 has 15 residues. V lost 2 bases and J 1 base, leaving 11 bases between the germline ends. The CDR3 region is CASSLSGVANTEAFF. CDR3 bases: TGTGCCAGCAGTTTATCGGGGGTAGCGAACACTGAAGCTTTCTTT.